The 18 T cell receptor beta chains below were found in one sample sequenced in a study of a mutant IDH1 vaccine in newly diagnosed glioma. Time point denoted: baseline, week 1 (first vaccination visit). The treatment denotes: pre-vaccination baseline after standard-of-care therapy. The method was immunoSEQ multiplex PCR; TCRdb's version includes in-frame clones alone and lacks a portion of them. The repertoire holds approximately 100,000 clones, with roughly 90% as singletons. Specimen: PBMCs, collected from a glioma patient treated with radiotherapy, temozolomide or both. These receptor sequences come from a woman between 45 and 65 years old with glioma.

The rearrangement joins TRBV7-2 to TRBJ2-3; 14 bases fit TRBD2. The V segment lost 5 bases and the J segment 5 bases; nucleotides outside the gene matches: 6. The germline gives CDR1 SGHTA, CDR2 FQGNSA. This CDR3 region has 16 residues. The CDR3: CASSIGLAGGQDTQYF. In DNA form, the CDR3 reads TGTGCCAGCAGCATCGGACTAGCGGGAGGACAAGATACGCAGTATTTT.

The CDR3: CASSLTSGTYNEQFF. CDR3 in DNA: TGTGCCAGCAGCTTAACTAGCGGGACCTACAATGAGCAGTTCTTC. This chain links TRBV11-1 with TRBJ2-1; 10 nucleotides match TRBD2. This CDR3 is built from 15 residues. Losses at the gene ends were 2 bases for V and 2 bases for J; bases not matched to a gene: 0. The germline CDR1 and CDR2 sequences are SGHAT and FQDESV (reference sequence).

Only one count was recorded for this clone. The rearrangement joins TRBV11-2 to TRBJ1-1; no clear D gene. V lost 2 bases, J lost 0 bases, and 4 bases lay in between. Germline V CDR1 and CDR2: SGHAT, FQNNGV. There are 13 residues in the CDR3. The DNA for the CDR3 is TGTGCCAGCAGCTTAAAAGTGAACACTGAAGCTTTCTTT. This encodes CASSLKVNTEAFF.

This clone was seen a single time. The junction departs from germline at one end; a sequencing error may be responsible. The rearrangement joins TRBV6-5 to TRBJ2-5; D is possibly TRBD1 or TRBD2 (5 bases each). There are 12 residues in the CDR3. The germline V gene has CDR1 MNHEY and CDR2 SVGAGI. The CDR3 sequence is CASSSPSGPQHF. Written as DNA, the CDR3 is TGTGCCAGCAGTTCCCCCTCGGGGCCTCAGCACTTC.

This chain links TRBV19 with TRBJ2-5, with TRBD1 matching over 7 bases. TRBJ2-7 matches the DNA end more closely, so the J call is doubtful. The germline V gene has CDR1 LNHDA and CDR2 SQIVND (reference sequence). The CDR3 has 15 amino acids. The CDR3: CASSTRTGQTYEQYF. Here the CDR3 DNA reads TGTGCCAGTAGTACACGGACGGGACAGACCTACGAGCAGTACTTC.

The chain employs TRBV7-9 and TRBJ1-2, with a tentative D call TRBD1 (5 bases). V lost 5 bases and J lost 5, with 21 bases in between. This CDR3 is built from 16 residues. CDR1 and CDR2 from the germline V gene are SEHNR and FQNEAQ (reference sequence). CDR3 bases: TGTGCCAGCAGCCGCGTGTGGGACCCGGCCCGTTATGGCTACACCTTC. This translates into CASSRVWDPARYGYTF. Variable domain in full (rest from reference TRBV7-9 and TRBJ1-2): DTGVSQNPRHKITKRGQNVTFRCDPISEHNRLYWYRQTLGQGPEFLTYFQNEAQLEKSRLLSDRFSAERPKGSFSTLEIQRTEQGDSAMYLCASSRVWDPARYGYTFGSGTRLTVV.

This clone was observed a single time. The chain couples TRBV28 to TRBJ1-2, with no clear D. The V gene lost 1 base and the J gene lost 2 bases, with 5 bases spanning the gap. CDR3 length: 13 residues. In germline, CDR1 is MDHEN, CDR2 SYDVKM. In DNA form, the CDR3 reads TGTGCCAGCAGTTTATCCCAGAACTATGGCTACACCTTC. This sequence encodes CASSLSQNYGYTF.

This chain uses TRBV7-2 with TRBJ1-4, with D possibly being TRBD1 (5 bases). The CDR3 contains 16 residues. The V gene's germline CDR1 is SGHTA and CDR2 FQGNSA. The V end was cut by 5 bases, the J end by 8 bases, with 21 bases between. DNA for the CDR3: TGTGCCAGCAGCCCATCGGGGTGGGGGGTGGACGAAAAACTGTTTTTT. It yields the protein CASSPSGWGVDEKLFF.

The chain uses TRBV28 and TRBJ1-2, with a possible D match to TRBD1 (5 bases). The CDR3 spans 13 residues. Germline CDR1 is MDHEN and CDR2 is SYDVKM. Trimming removed 7 bases from V and 8 bases from J, with 17 bases in between. Written as DNA, the CDR3 is TGTGCCAGCAAGCGCAGGGAAATGAGCGGCTACACCTTC. This translates into CASKRREMSGYTF.

This clone was seen just once. The V and J genes are TRBV29-1 and TRBJ2-1; 13 positions match TRBD2. The CDR3 extends over 15 amino acids. V dropped 4 bases and J dropped 8; count of bases not matched to a gene: 8. From germline, CDR1 is SQVTM and CDR2 ANQGSEA. The chain's CDR3 is CSVAFRTSGSDEQFF. CDR3 in DNA: TGCAGCGTTGCCTTCCGGACTAGCGGGAGTGATGAGCAGTTCTTC.

CDR3 coding DNA: TGTGCCGGTACGAGGAGCTCTGGAAACACCATATATTTT. Translating gives CAGTRSSGNTIYF. The chain carries TRBV30 and TRBJ1-3; D gene unclear. The CDR3 has 13 amino acids. Trimming took 8 bases from V and 0 from J, leaving 11 bases between them. Germline V gene lookup returns CDR1 GTSNPN and CDR2 SVGIG (reference sequence).

The chain couples TRBV2 to TRBJ2-1; 13 positions match TRBD2. The CDR3 is 15 amino acids. CDR1 SNHLY and CDR2 FYNNEI come from the germline V gene. The J segment lost 4 bases and the V segment lost 6 bases, leaving 3 bases of the junction unmatched. For the CDR3, the DNA is TGTGCCAGCAGGGTGGGACTAGCGGGATACAATGAGCAGTTCTTC. This sequence encodes CASRVGLAGYNEQFF.

This chain connects TRBV18 to TRBJ2-5, with a possible D match to TRBD2 (6 bases). The CDR3 runs 14 residues. The V end lost 3 bases, the J end lost 2 bases, and 10 bases lay between the germline ends. From germline, CDR1 is KGHSH and CDR2 LQKENI. CDR3 DNA sequence: TGTGCCAGCTCACCGCAGGCGGGGCAAGAGACCCAGTACTTC. It specifies CASSPQAGQETQYF.

The V and J genes are TRBV11-2 and TRBJ1-2; 7 bases map to TRBD1. The germline CDR1 and CDR2 sequences are SGHAT and FQNNGV. The CDR3 extends over 12 amino acids. The trim removed 7 bases at V and 8 bases at J, leaving 7 bases unmatched. Here the CDR3 DNA reads TGTGCCAGCAACCGGGACAGCCAAGGCTACACCTTC. This gives the protein CASNRDSQGYTF.

The CDR3 reads CASTGRVTDTQYF. The CDR3 coding sequence is TGTGCCAGCACCGGGAGGGTCACAGATACGCAGTATTTT. V is TRBV7-9 and J is TRBJ2-3, with TRBD2 matching 8 bases. Germline CDR1 reads SEHNR; CDR2 reads FQNEAQ (reference sequence). The length of the CDR3 is 13 residues. V lost 7 bases to trimming and J lost 2 bases; unmatched junction nucleotides: 2.

The chain carries TRBV5-1 and TRBJ1-1; tentatively, D is TRBD1 (6 bases). This CDR3 contains 14 residues. The germline V and J ends were trimmed by 0 bases and 8 bases, with 14 bases remaining between them. Germline V CDR1 and CDR2: SGHRS, YFSETQ. CDR3 sequence (DNA): TGCGCCAGCAGCTTGGAACAGGGCGGGAGGGAAGCTTTCTTT. This codes for CASSLEQGGREAFF.

V is TRBV10-3 and J is TRBJ1-2; unclear D gene. The V end lost 9 bases, the J end lost 4 bases, and 15 bases lay between the germline ends. Germline V gene sequence: CDR1 ENHRY, CDR2 SYGVKD. CDR3 size: 13 residues. For the CDR3, the DNA is TGTGCCATTGCCGGGGTGATGAGCTATGGCTACACCTTC. This sequence encodes CAIAGVMSYGYTF.

The rearrangement links TRBV15 to TRBJ1-4; D is undetermined. This CDR3 is built from 16 residues. The germline V gene encodes CDR1 LNHNV and CDR2 YYDKDF (reference sequence). V was cut by 0 bases and J by 3 bases, with 11 bases left in between. The CDR3 bases are TGTGCCACCAGCAGAGATAATAACGGACCTAATGAAAAACTGTTTTTT. Its translation: CATSRDNNGPNEKLFF.